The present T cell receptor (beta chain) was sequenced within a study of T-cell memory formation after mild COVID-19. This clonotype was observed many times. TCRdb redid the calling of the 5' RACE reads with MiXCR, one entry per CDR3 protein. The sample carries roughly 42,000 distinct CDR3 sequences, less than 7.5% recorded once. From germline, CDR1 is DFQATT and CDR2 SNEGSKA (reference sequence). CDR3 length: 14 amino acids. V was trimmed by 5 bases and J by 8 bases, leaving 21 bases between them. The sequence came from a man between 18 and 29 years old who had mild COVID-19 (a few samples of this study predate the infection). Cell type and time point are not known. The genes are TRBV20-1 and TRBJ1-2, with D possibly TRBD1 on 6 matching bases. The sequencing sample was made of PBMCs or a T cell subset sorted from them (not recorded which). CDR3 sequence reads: CSAPIKSGVGGYTF. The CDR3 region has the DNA TGCAGTGCTCCCATCAAATCAGGGGTGGGCGGCTACACCTTC.